Here is one T cell receptor (beta chain) with its context. What it binds is unknown. The CDR3 consists of 16 residues. V shed 3 bases, J shed 4 bases, and the junction held 4 bases outside the gene matches. Per germline, CDR1 LGHNA and CDR2 YSLEER. This entry comes from a study of cytomegalovirus exposure and HLA in healthy donors. Researchers ran the PCR with 60 Vbeta and 13 Jbeta primers. Clones were sequenced by immunoSEQ multiplex PCR, and TCRdb holds only the in-frame ones, with some missing. The specimen's table records tens of thousands of clones. Study-level points and caveats: Analysis was performed later, and it showed HLA-associated TCR beta chains to be more clonally expanded than equally common others. Cytomegalovirus status, reportedly, was diagnosed with high specificity and sensitivity by the classifier. Fewer N-insertions (relative to the approximately 700-donor mean) were reportedly seen in an Asian-associated ancestry cluster in a later analysis. A later analysis associated 15,000 to 20,000 TCR beta sequences with HLA alleles at a 0.05 false discovery rate.

The sample was PBMCs. This chain connects TRBV4-3 to TRBJ2-1, with 12 nucleotides matching TRBD2. The sequence was obtained from a woman in her 40s in good health and CMV-seropositive. The CDR3 DNA reads TGCGCCAGCAGCCAGGATCTAGCGGGGGGGTACAATGAGCAGTTCTTC. Protein sequence: CASSQDLAGGYNEQFF.